This entry describes one T cell receptor (beta chain). Its antigen specificity is not known. It has no much larger one-base neighbor in the sample; base qualities were not kept. These data belong to a study of CD8+ T cells in alopecia areata (dated by TCRdb to 2016 to 2019). With respect to the entire study: Treated patients were enrolled in an open-label pilot trial of oral tofacitinib, 5 to 10 mg twice daily, for moderate-to-severe alopecia areata. Tofacitinib was given for 6 to 18 months, followed by 6 months of follow-up off drug to assess delayed response and recurrence. Disease severity in treated patients was measured with the SALT score, which quantifies the percentage of affected scalp surface area. The study used high-throughput TCRbeta sequencing to examine T cell clonal expansion in alopecia areata, in both the C3H/HeJ mouse model and human patients. Scalp tissue and sorted CD4+ and CD8+ peripheral blood T cells from patchy and totalis/universalis alopecia areata patients and from healthy controls were covered by human TCRbeta sequencing. Patients on tofacitinib were biopsied at baseline and after 4 and 24 weeks of treatment, and several of the patients also had a later scalp biopsy. Scalp clonality was compared among normal scalp (n=4), patchy alopecia areata scalp (n=8), and alopecia totalis/universalis scalp (n=8). The RNA source kit depended on sample type: the PAXgene miRNA kit for fixed scalp, the miRNeasy kit for PBMCs, and the RNeasy kit for mouse skin. TCRbeta CDR3 regions were amplified by immunoSEQ multiplex PCR using 35 Vbeta forward and 13 Jbeta reverse primers. Overall study results and their limits: Tofacitinib significantly decreased scalp clonality and the number of expanded CD8+ clones among the top 100 scalp clones. Higher clonality and more expanded CD8+ clones were observed in lesional scalp than in normal scalp, particularly in alopecia totalis/universalis, a finding suggestive of antigenic drive. Because the treated cohort was small and included a single nonresponder, larger studies are needed to assess links between baseline CD8+ expansion and response. Many expanded lesional clones were found to persist in scalp and blood during tofacitinib treatment, and relapse after treatment cessation may be partly explained by this persistence. TCR sequences shared between patients were less clear than in mice, possibly partly because of HLA diversity in the patient population. Resident alphabeta T cells in normal human skin are also sequenced, complicating scalp TCR repertoire analysis, unlike mouse skin dominated by gammadelta T cells.

The junction shows trimming of 4 bases on V and 0 bases on J, plus 10 bases between the germline ends. The germline V gene encodes CDR1 SGDLS and CDR2 YYNGEE. Inclusive of the bounding cysteine and phenylalanine, the CDR3 is 14 residues long. Kept here is only the CDR3 DNA, which spans 42 bases and is read in frame from base 1. The sample's time point label, decoded: 20 to 30 weeks on oral tofacitinib. What this sample's treatment or condition label stands for: oral pan-JAK inhibitor, 5-10 mg twice daily. Lesional scalp punch biopsies and peripheral blood were obtained from alopecia areata patients. PBMCs were isolated by density centrifugation and stained for CD3, CD4 and CD8, after which CD4+ and CD8+ T cells were sorted on a FACSAria. Receptors were amplified or captured by the immunoSEQ multiplex PCR assay. For TCR sequencing, RNA was extracted from every sample and reverse transcribed into cDNA to serve as template. First-strand cDNA was synthesized with SuperScript III using a 2:1 mix of oligo-dT and random hexamers. A synthetic immune receptor repertoire was used to measure amplification bias, and any remaining bias was corrected computationally. The study's own analysis went as follows. Raw reads were preprocessed for error removal, and CDR3 was defined according to IMGT conventions as running from the conserved cysteine to phenylalanine. Clonality was calculated as 1 minus Shannon entropy normalized by log2 of the number of productive unique TCRs. Whether scalp clones were CD4 or CD8 was inferred by matching scalp TCRbeta sequences against CD4 and CD8 repertoires sorted from blood. What TCRdb holds here is the immuneACCESS table cut down to in-frame rearrangements. Part of the clones is not present; checked against another copy, under half of the missing clones reflect an unresolved V gene, and the others are unexplained. That table is the source of V, J and clone size, and D and trimming were worked out from the DNA. The table for this sample lists about 190,000 clones; around three fifths of them were counted only once. The top ten constitute approximately 0.97% of the sample.

The sample was CD4+ T cells sorted from blood, taken at week 24, from a patient treated with tofacitinib. This TCR was sampled from a human donor with alopecia areata. Here the chain combines TRBV9 and TRBJ1-1, and perhaps TRBD1 as D gene, on 6 matching bases. CDR3 protein: CASSPPGVNTEAFF. The DNA sequence is given as TGTGCCAGCAGCCCTCCAGGGGTGAACACTGAAGCTTTCTTT.